These 16 T cell receptor beta chains share one sample of origin, sequenced in a study of low-dose radiotherapy and immunotherapy resistance in tumors. TRAV- and TRBV-specific primers, spanning alpha and beta chains, primed first-strand cDNA. PCR amplification of the TCRs was performed with Phusion for 20 PCR cycles, and it relied on a constant-region primer together with a V-primer adapter. TCRdb re-derived calls from the reads in MiXCR, one entry per CDR3 protein. The top ten hold over 4% of the sample, which has under 110,000 distinct CDR3 sequences, around 21% seen once. Documented time point: after trial treatment. Treatment in this sample: LDRT plus nivolumab, ipilimumab, low-dose cyclophosphamide and aspirin (RACIN trial). The specimen was PBMCs, collected after low-dose radiotherapy plus immunotherapy. These receptors were obtained from a male donor with prostate cancer.

The rearrangement links TRBV27 to TRBJ2-7; D tentatively reads TRBD1 or TRBD2 (5 bases each). Germline CDR1 MNHEY, CDR2 SMNVEV (reference sequence). The CDR3 spans 14 residues. Trimming cost V 2 bases and J 7 bases, with 15 bases left between them. The CDR3 protein is CASSLPGASGEQYF. For the CDR3, the DNA is TGTGCCAGCAGTTTACCCGGGGCTTCGGGAGAGCAGTACTTC.

J is TRBJ2-1 and V is TRBV7-9, with 9 bases that match TRBD2. V shed 3 bases and J 5 bases; nucleotides not matched to a gene: 2. Germline-derived CDR1 and CDR2 are SEHNR and FQNEAQ (reference sequence). The CDR3 length is 14 residues. CDR3 DNA: TGTGCCAGCAGCTTTAGACTAGCGGACAATGAGCAGTTCTTC. Translated: CASSFRLADNEQFF.

This clonotype showed up many times. The rearrangement uses TRBV5-6 and TRBJ2-7, with D perhaps assigned TRBD1 or TRBD2 (5 bases each). Between the trimmed V and J ends, which lost 4 bases and 0 bases, there was a span of 17 bases. Germline assignment: CDR1 SGHDT and CDR2 YYEEEE. The CDR3 is 16 amino acids. CDR3 nucleotides: TGTGCCAGCAGCGGGGGTAGCCGAAGGGACTCCTACGAGCAGTACTTC. Its protein is CASSGGSRRDSYEQYF.

This chain uses TRBV7-9 with TRBJ2-5, with D maybe TRBD1 (5 bases). In germline, CDR1 is SEHNR, CDR2 FQNEAQ (reference sequence). V was cut by 1 base and J by 3 bases, with 12 bases left in between. There are 15 residues in the CDR3. CDR3 nucleotide sequence: TGTGCCAGCAGCTTAGTGTTTGGGGCAGAAGAGACCCAGTACTTC. This translates into CASSLVFGAEETQYF.

This clonotype has a handful of counts. This sequence joins TRBV10-1 and TRBJ1-1; 9 nucleotides agree with TRBD1. The CDR3 runs to 15 residues. J gave up 5 bases and V 3 bases, and 7 bases lay outside the gene matches. The germline CDR1 and CDR2 sequences are WNHNN and SYGVQD (reference sequence). The CDR3 DNA reads as TGCGCCAGCAGTGATGCCGGGACAGGGTGGACTGAAGCTTTCTTT. It specifies CASSDAGTGWTEAFF.

This clonotype was observed at least ten times. The rearrangement uses TRBV12-3 or TRBV12-4 and TRBJ1-5; 7 nucleotides match TRBD1. V shed 7 bases, J shed 5 bases, and the junction held 17 bases outside the gene matches. The CDR3 is made up of 17 amino acids. CDR3 DNA sequence: TGTGCCAGCACGTTTGAGACCGGACAGGCCCCGGATCAGCCCCAGCATTTT. Protein: CASTFETGQAPDQPQHF.

This clonotype has a count of ten or more. This chain joins TRBV3-1 and TRBJ2-1; 11 bases line up with TRBD1. With 1 base clipped from V and 14 bases from J, the junction kept 4 bases outside the gene matches. Germline values: CDR1 LGHDT, CDR2 YNNKEL (reference sequence). The CDR3 length is 13 residues. CDR3 sequence: CASSQGDRGGEFF. CDR3 nucleotide sequence: TGTGCCAGCAGCCAAGGGGACAGGGGGGGGGAGTTCTTC.

In its sample, this clonotype was seen many times. This rearrangement joins TRBV12-3 or TRBV12-4 to TRBJ1-5, with D possibly matching TRBD1 (5 bases). The CDR3 runs 16 residues. The V and J ends lost 5 bases and 3 bases respectively, with 17 bases between them. The CDR3 spells CASSLPGRGVNQPQHF. The CDR3 DNA sequence: TGTGCCAGCAGTCTCCCGGGGCGCGGAGTCAATCAGCCCCAGCATTTT.

This clonotype was counted many times. The V and J genes are TRBV19 and TRBJ2-3; weak D call: TRBD1 (6 bases). CDR3 length equals 15 residues. Germline V lookup: CDR1 LNHDA, CDR2 SQIVND (reference sequence). The V and J ends lost 5 bases and 0 bases respectively, with 12 bases between them. CDR3 loop: CASSPGQSSTDTQYF. The DNA for the CDR3 is TGTGCCAGTAGTCCAGGACAGTCTAGCACAGATACGCAGTATTTT. Full variable domain (missing parts from reference TRBV19 and TRBJ2-3): DGGITQSPKYLFRKEGQNVTLSCEQNLNHDAMYWYRQDPGQGLRLIYYSQIVNDFQKGDIAEGYSVSREKKESFPLTVTSAQKNPTAFYLCASSPGQSSTDTQYFGPGTRLTVL.

The chain has TRBV15 and TRBJ2-3; 9 bases match TRBD2. V was pared by 3 bases and J by 9 bases, with 13 bases of the junction left unmatched. The CDR3 is made up of 16 amino acids. Germline CDR1 LNHNV, CDR2 YYDKDF (reference sequence). The CDR3 DNA sequence: TGTGCCACCAGCAGTGAGTCGCGGGGGGGTTCTGAGACGCAGTATTTT. This translates into CATSSESRGGSETQYF.

At least ten counts were recorded for this clonotype. The genes are TRBV7-7 and TRBJ2-3; 9 positions agree with TRBD1. The germline gives CDR1 SSHAT, CDR2 FNYEAQ (reference sequence). With 3 bases clipped from V and 6 bases from J, the junction kept 4 bases outside the gene matches. This CDR3 spans 14 amino acids. The CDR3 here is CASSLGQGVDTQYF. In DNA, the CDR3 is TGTGCCAGCAGCTTGGGACAGGGAGTGGATACGCAGTATTTT.

The chain links TRBV29-1 to TRBJ2-2; 8 bases are shared with TRBD1. CDR3 length: 15 residues. J gave up 5 bases and V 3 bases, and 8 bases lay outside the gene matches. The germline V gene encodes CDR1 SQVTM and CDR2 ANQGSEA. The CDR3 here is CSVDLTGDGTGELFF. CDR3 sequence (DNA): TGCAGCGTTGATTTGACAGGGGATGGGACCGGGGAGCTGTTTTTT.

About this clonotype: It differs at one base from a far larger clone, so likely a read error. The chain couples TRBV6-6 to TRBJ2-1; D not resolved. This CDR3 is 15 amino acids long. Per germline, CDR1 MNHNY and CDR2 SVGAGI (reference sequence). Trimming shortened V by 5 bases and J by 10 bases, and 21 bases separated the two germline ends. CDR3 residues: CASSEALHALYEQFF. CDR3 nucleotide sequence: TGTGCCAGCAGTGAAGCTTTACACGCACTCTACGAGCAGTTCTTC.

The sample holds many counts of this clonotype. V and J are TRBV6-1 and TRBJ2-3, with 8 positions matching TRBD2. The CDR3 has 15 amino acids. V lost 7 bases and J lost 0; bases outside the gene matches: 6. Germline V CDR1 and CDR2: MNHNS, SASEGT. CDR3 amino acids: CASTSGGSSTDTQYF. The CDR3 DNA is TGTGCCAGCACCTCGGGAGGGAGTAGCACAGATACGCAGTATTTT.

This clonotype has a count of ten or more. The V call is TRBV3-1, the J call TRBJ1-1; D call uncertain. V was pared by 1 base and J by 3 bases, with 12 bases between. The CDR3 runs 15 residues. Germline values: CDR1 LGHDT, CDR2 YNNKEL (reference sequence). The CDR3 region is CASSQGSVSDTEAFF. Here the CDR3 DNA reads TGTGCCAGCAGCCAAGGTTCGGTAAGCGACACTGAAGCTTTCTTT.

The J gene is TRBJ1-2, the V gene TRBV28; no clear D gene. Germline V gene data show CDR1 as MDHEN and CDR2 as SYDVKM. The CDR3 has 13 amino acids. Trimming left V 3 bases short and J 7 bases short, with 12 bases between. CDR3 region: CASSLVLKIGYTF. CDR3 sequence (DNA): TGTGCCAGCAGTTTGGTTCTAAAGATTGGCTACACCTTC.